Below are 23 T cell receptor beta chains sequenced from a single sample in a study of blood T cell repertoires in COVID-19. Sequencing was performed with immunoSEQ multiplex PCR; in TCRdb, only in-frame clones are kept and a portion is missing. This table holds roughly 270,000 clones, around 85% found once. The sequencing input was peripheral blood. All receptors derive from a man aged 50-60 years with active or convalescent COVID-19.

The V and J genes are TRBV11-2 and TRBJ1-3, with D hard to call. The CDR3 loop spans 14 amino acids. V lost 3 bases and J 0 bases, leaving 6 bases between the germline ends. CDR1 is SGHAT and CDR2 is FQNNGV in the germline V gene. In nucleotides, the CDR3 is TGTGCCAGCAGCTTTGCGGCCTCTGGAAACACCATATATTTT. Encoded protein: CASSFAASGNTIYF.

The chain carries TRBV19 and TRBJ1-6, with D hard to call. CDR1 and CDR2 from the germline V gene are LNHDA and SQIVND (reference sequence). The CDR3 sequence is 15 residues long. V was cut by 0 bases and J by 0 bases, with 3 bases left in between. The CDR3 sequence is CASSIDGSYNSPLHF. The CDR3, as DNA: TGTGCCAGTAGTATAGACGGCTCCTATAATTCACCCCTCCACTTT.

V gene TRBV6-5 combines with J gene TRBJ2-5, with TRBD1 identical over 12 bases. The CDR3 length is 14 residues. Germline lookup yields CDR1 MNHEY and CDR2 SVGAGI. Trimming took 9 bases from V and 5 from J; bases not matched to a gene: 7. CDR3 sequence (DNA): TGTGCCAGTCGGGGGACAGGGGGCCTGGAGACCCAGTACTTC. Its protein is CASRGTGGLETQYF.

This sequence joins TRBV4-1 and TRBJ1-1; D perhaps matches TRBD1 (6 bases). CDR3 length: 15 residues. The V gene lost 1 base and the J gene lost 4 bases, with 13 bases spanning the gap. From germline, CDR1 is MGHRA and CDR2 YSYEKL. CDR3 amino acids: CASSQVGGQFTEAFF. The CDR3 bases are TGCGCCAGCAGCCAAGTCGGAGGACAGTTCACTGAAGCTTTCTTT.

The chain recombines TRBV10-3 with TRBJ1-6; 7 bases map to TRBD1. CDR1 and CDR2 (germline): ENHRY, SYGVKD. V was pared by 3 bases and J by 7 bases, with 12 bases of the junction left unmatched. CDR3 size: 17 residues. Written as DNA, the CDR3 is TGTGCCATCAGTGATAGTTGGGACAGCCGACCCAATTCACCCCTCCACTTT. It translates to CAISDSWDSRPNSPLHF.

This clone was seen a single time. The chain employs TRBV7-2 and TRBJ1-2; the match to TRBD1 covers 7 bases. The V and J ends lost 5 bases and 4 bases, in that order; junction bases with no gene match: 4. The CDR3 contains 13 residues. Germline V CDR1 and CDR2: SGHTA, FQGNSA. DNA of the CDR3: TGTGCCAGCAGCCCGGGACAGTCCTATGGCTACACCTTC. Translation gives CASSPGQSYGYTF. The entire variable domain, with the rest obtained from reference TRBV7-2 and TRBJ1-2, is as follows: GAGVSQSPSNKVTEKGKDVELRCDPISGHTALYWYRQSLGQGLEFLIYFQGNSAPDKSGLPSDRFSAERTGGSVSTLTIQRTQQEDSAVYLCASSPGQSYGYTFGSGTRLTVV.

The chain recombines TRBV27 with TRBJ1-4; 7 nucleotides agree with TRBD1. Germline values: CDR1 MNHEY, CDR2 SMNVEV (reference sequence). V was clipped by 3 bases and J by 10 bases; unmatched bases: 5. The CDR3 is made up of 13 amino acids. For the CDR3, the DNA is TGTGCCAGCAGTTTCTCCGACAGGGTAAAACTGTTTTTT. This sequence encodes CASSFSDRVKLFF. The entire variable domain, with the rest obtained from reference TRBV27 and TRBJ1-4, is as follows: EAQVTQNPRYLITVTGKKLTVTCSQNMNHEYMSWYRQDPGLGLRQIYYSMNVEVTDKGDVPEGYKVSRKEKRNFPLILESPSPNQTSLYFCASSFSDRVKLFFGSGTQLSVL.

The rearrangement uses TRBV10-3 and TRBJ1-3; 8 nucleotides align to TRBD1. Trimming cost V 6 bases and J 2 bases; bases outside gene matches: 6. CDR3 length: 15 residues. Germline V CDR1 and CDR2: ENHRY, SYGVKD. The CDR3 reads CAISERQGTGNTIYF. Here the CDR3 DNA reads TGTGCCATCAGCGAAAGACAGGGGACTGGAAACACCATATATTTT.

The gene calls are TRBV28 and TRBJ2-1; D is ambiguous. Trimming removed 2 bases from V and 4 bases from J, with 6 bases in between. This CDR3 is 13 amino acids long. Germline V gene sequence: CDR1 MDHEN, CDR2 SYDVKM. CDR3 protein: CASSLQEYNEQFF. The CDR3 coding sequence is TGTGCCAGCAGTTTACAGGAATACAATGAGCAGTTCTTC. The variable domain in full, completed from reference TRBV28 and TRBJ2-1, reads DVKVTQSSRYLVKRTGEKVFLECVQDMDHENMFWYRQDPGLGLRLIYFSYDVKMKEKGDIPEGYSVSREKKERFSLILESASTNQTSMYLCASSLQEYNEQFFGPGTRLTVL.

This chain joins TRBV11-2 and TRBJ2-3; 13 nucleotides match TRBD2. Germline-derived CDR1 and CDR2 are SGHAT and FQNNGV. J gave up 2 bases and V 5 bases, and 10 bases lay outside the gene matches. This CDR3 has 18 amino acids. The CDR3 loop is CASSPGPGTSGDTDTQYF. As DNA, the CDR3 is TGTGCCAGCAGCCCAGGCCCTGGGACTAGCGGGGACACAGATACGCAGTATTTT.

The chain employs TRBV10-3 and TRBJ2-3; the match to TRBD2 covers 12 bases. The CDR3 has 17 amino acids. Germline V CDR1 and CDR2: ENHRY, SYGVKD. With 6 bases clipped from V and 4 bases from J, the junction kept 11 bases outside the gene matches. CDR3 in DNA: TGTGCCATCAGGGGGAATCCGAGACTAGCGGGAGCAGATACGCAGTATTTT. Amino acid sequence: CAIRGNPRLAGADTQYF.

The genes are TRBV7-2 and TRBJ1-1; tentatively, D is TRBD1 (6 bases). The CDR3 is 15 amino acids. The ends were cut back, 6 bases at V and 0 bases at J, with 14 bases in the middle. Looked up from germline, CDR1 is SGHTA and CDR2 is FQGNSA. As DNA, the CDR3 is TGTGCCAGCAGTCCCGGGACACAGATGAACACTGAAGCTTTCTTT. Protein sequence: CASSPGTQMNTEAFF.

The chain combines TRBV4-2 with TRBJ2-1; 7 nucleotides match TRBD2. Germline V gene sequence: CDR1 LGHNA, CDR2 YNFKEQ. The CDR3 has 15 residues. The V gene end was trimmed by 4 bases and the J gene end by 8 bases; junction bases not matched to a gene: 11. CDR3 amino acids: CASSLGGRAGDEQFF. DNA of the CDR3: TGTGCCAGCAGCCTGGGGGGGAGGGCCGGGGATGAGCAGTTCTTC.

The CDR3 sequence is CASSLSGTGLREQYF. The DNA for the CDR3 is TGCGCCAGCAGCTTAAGCGGGACAGGGCTTCGCGAGCAGTACTTC. V is TRBV5-1 and J is TRBJ2-7; 9 nucleotides line up with TRBD1. The CDR3 contains 15 residues. The ends lost 2 bases at V and 6 bases at J; junction bases unmatched: 9. The germline V gene encodes CDR1 SGHRS and CDR2 YFSETQ.

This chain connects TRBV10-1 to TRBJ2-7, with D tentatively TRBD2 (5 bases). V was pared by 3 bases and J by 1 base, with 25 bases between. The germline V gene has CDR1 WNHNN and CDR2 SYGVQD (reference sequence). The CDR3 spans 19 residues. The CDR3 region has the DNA TGCGCCAGCAGTGAACCCATGAACTACTCGGAGGATAGATCCTACGAGCAGTACTTC. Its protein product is CASSEPMNYSEDRSYEQYF.

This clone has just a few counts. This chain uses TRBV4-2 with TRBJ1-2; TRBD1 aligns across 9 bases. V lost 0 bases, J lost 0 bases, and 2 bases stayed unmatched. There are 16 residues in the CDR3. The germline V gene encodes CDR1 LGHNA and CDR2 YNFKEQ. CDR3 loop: CASSQDGTGTNYGYTF. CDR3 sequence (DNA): TGTGCCAGCAGCCAAGATGGGACAGGGACTAACTATGGCTACACCTTC.

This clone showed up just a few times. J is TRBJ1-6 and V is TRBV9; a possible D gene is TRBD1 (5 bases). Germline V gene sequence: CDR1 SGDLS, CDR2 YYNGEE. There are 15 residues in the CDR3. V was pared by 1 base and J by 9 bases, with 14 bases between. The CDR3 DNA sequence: TGTGCCAGCAGCGTATCCCCAGGGATTAGTTCACCCCTCCACTTT. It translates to CASSVSPGISSPLHF. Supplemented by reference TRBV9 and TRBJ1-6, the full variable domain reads DSGVTQTPKHLITATGQRVTLRCSPRSGDLSVYWYQQSLDQGLQFLIQYYNGEERAKGNILERFSAQQFPDLHSELNLSSLELGDSALYFCASSVSPGISSPLHFGNGTRLTVT.

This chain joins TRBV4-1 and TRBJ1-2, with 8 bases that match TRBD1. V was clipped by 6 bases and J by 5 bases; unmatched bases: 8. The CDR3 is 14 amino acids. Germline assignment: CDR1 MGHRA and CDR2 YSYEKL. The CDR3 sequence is CASSQTGVGYGYTF. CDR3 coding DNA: TGCGCCAGCAGTCAGACAGGGGTAGGATATGGCTACACCTTC.

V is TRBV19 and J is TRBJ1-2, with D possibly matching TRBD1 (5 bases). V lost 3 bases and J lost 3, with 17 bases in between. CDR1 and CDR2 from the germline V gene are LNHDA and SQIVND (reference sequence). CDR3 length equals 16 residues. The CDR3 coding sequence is TGTGCCAGTAGTATGACTCCACGGAGGGACCACTATGGCTACACCTTC. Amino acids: CASSMTPRRDHYGYTF.

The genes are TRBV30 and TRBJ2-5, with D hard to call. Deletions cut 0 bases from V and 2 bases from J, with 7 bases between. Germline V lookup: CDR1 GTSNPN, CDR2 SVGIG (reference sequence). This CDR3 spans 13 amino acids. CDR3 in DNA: TGTGCCTGGAGTGTACAAGTGCAAGAGACCCAGTACTTC. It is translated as CAWSVQVQETQYF.

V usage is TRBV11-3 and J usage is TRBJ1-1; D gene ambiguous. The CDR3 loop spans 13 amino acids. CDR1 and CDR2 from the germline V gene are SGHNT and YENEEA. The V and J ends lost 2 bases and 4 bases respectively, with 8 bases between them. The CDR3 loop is CASSLNAGTEAFF. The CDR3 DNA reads TGTGCCAGCAGCTTAAATGCGGGCACTGAAGCTTTCTTT.

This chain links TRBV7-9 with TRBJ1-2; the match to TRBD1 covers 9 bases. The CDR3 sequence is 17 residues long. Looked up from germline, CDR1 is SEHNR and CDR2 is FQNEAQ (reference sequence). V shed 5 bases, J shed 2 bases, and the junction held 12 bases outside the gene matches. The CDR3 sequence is CASSPQPGQGSNYGYTF. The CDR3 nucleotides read TGTGCCAGCAGCCCACAACCGGGACAGGGCTCCAACTATGGCTACACCTTC.

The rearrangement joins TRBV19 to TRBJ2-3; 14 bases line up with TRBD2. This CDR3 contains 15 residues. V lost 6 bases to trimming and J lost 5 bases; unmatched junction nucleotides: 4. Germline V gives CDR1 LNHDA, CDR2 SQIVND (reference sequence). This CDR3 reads CASRTSGRAQDTQYF. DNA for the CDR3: TGTGCCAGTAGGACTAGCGGGAGGGCCCAAGATACGCAGTATTTT.